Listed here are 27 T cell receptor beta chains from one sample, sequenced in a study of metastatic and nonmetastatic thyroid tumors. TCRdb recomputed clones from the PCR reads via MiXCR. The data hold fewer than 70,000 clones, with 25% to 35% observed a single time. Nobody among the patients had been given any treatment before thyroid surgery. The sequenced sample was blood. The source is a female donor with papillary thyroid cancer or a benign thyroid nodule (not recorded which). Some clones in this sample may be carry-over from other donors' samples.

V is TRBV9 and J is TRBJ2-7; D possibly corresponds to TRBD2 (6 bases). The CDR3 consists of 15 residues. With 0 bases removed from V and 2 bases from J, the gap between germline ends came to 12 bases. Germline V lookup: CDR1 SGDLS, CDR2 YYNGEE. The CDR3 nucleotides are TGTGCCAGCAGCGTAGCGGGGGATTGGACCTACGAGCAGTACTTC. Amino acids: CASSVAGDWTYEQYF.

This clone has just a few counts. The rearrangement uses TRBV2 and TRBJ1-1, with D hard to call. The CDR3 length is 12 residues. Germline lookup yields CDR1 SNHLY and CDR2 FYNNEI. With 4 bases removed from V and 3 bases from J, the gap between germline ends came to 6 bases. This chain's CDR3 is CASSVDYTEAFF. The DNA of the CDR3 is TGTGCCAGCAGTGTTGACTACACTGAAGCTTTCTTT.

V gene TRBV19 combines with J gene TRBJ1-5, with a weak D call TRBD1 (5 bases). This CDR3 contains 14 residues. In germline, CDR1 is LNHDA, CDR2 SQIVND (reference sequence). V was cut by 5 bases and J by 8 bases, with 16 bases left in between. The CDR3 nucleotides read TGTGCCAGTAGTGGGGGGAGAGCGTTGGAGCCCCAGCATTTT. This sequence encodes CASSGGRALEPQHF.

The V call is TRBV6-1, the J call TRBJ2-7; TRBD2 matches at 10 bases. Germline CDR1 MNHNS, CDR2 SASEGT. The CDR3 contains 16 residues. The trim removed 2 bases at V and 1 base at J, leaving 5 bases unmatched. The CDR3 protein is CASSEKGTSVSYEQYF. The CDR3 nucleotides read TGTGCCAGCAGTGAAAAGGGGACTAGCGTGTCCTACGAGCAGTACTTC.

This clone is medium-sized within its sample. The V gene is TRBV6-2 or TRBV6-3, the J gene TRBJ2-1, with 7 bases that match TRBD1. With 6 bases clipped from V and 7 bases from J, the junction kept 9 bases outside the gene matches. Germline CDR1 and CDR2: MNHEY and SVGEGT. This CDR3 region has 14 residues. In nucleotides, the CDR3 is TGTGCCAGCAGGAAAGGGACAGTTGGGAATGAGCAGTTCTTC. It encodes CASRKGTVGNEQFF.

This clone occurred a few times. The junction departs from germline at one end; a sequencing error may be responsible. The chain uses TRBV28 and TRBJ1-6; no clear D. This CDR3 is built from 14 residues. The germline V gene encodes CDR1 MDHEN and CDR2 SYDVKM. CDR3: CASRLADTNSPLHF. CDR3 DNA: TGTGCCAGCAGACTTGCAGACACTAATTCCCCCCTCCACTTT. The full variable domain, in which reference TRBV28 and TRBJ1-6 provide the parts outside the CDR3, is DVKVTQSSRYLVKRTGEKVFLECVQDMDHENMFWYRQDPGLGLRLIYFSYDVKMKEKGDIPEGYSVSREKKERFSLILESASTNQTSMYLCASRLADTNSPLHFGNGTRLTVT.

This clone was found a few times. Here the CDR3 DNA reads TGTGCCAGCAGCCCACTCCCAGGGTCCACTGAAGCTTTCTTT. It yields the protein CASSPLPGSTEAFF. The rearrangement links TRBV7-2 to TRBJ1-1, with a possible D match to TRBD1 (5 bases). V was pared by 5 bases and J by 4 bases, with 14 bases between. This CDR3 comprises 14 residues. Per the germline V gene, CDR1 is SGHTA and CDR2 is FQGNSA.

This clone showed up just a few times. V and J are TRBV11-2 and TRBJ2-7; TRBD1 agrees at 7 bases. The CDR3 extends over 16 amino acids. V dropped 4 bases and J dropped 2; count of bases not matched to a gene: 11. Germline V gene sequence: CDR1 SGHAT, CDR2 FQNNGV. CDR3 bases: TGTGCCAGCAGCTCGGGACAGCCCAGCTATACCTACGAGCAGTACTTC. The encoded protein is CASSSGQPSYTYEQYF. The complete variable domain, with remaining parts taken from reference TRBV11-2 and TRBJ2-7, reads EAGVAQSPRYKIIEKRQSVAFWCNPISGHATLYWYQQILGQGPKLLIQFQNNGVVDDSQLPKDRFSAERLKGVDSTLKIQPAKLEDSAVYLCASSSGQPSYTYEQYFGPGTRLTVT.

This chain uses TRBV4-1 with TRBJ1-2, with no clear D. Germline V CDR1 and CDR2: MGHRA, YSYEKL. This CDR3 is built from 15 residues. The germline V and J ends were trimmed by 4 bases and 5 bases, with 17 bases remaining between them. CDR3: CASSPRHTGRYGYTF. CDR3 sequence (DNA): TGCGCCAGCAGCCCGCGCCATACGGGGAGGTATGGCTACACCTTC.

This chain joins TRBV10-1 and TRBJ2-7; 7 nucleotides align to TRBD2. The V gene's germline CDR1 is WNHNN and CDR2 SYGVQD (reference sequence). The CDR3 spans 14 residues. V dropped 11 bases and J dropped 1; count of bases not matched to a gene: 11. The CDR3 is CAGGAPGGSYEQYF. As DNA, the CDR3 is TGCGCCGGAGGGGCCCCGGGGGGATCCTACGAGCAGTACTTC.

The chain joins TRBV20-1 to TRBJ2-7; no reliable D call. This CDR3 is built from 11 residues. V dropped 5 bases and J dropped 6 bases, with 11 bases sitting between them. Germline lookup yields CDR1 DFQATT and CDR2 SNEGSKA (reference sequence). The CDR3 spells CSAPLVREQYV. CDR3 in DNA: TGCAGTGCTCCCCTGGTACGCGAGCAGTACGTC.

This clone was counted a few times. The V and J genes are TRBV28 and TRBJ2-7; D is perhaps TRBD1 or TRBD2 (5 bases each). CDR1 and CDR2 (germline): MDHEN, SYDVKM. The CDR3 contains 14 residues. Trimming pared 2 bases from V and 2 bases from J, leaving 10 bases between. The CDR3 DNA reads TGTGCCAGCAGTTTAGGTGGGGACCCCTACGAGCAGTACTTC. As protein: CASSLGGDPYEQYF. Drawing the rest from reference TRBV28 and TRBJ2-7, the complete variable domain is DVKVTQSSRYLVKRTGEKVFLECVQDMDHENMFWYRQDPGLGLRLIYFSYDVKMKEKGDIPEGYSVSREKKERFSLILESASTNQTSMYLCASSLGGDPYEQYFGPGTRLTVT.

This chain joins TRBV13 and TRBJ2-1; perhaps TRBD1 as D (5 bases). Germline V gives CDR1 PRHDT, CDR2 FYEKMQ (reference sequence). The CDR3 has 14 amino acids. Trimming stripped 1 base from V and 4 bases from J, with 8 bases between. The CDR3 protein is CASSLETGYNEQFF. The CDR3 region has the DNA TGTGCCAGCAGCTTAGAAACAGGATACAATGAGCAGTTCTTC.

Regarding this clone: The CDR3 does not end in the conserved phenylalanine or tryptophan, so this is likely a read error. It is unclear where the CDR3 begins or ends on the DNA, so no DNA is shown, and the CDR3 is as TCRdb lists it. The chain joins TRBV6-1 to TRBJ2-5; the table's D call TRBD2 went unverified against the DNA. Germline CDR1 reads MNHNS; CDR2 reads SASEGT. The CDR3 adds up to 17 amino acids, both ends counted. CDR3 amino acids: CDSSGAGPSGAKTFCTS.

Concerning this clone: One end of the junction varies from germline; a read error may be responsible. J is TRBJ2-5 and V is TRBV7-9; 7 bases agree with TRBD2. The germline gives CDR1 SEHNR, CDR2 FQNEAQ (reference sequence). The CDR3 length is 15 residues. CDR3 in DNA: TGTGCCAGCAGCTTAGCCGAGGGGCGGGAGATCACCCAGCACTTC. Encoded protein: CASSLAEGREITQHF.

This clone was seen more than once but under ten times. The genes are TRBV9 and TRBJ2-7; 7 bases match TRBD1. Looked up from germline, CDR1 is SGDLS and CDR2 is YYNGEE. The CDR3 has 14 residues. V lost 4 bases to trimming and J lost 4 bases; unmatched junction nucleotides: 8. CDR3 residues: CASSTGEGGYEQYF. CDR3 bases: TGTGCCAGCAGCACAGGGGAAGGCGGTTACGAGCAGTACTTC.

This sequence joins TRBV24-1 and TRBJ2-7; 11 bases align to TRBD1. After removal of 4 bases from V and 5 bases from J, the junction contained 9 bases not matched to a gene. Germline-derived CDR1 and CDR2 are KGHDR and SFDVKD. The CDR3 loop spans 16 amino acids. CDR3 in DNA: TGTGCCACCAGTGAAACCGGGACAGGGGGACCCCACGAGCAGTACTTC. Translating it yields CATSETGTGGPHEQYF.

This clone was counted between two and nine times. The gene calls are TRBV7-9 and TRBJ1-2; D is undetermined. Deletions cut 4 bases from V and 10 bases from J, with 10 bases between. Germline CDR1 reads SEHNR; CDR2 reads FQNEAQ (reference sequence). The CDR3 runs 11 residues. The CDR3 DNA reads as TGTGCCAGCAGCTCTAACATAGTCTACACCTTC. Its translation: CASSSNIVYTF.

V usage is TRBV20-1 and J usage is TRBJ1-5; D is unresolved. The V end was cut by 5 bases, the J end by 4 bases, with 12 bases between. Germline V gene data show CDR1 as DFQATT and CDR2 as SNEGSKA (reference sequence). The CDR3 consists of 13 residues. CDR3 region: CSAGNNPNQPQHF. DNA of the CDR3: TGCAGTGCTGGAAACAACCCTAATCAGCCCCAGCATTTT.

The CDR3: CASSFLRGRAYNEQFF. CDR3 coding DNA: TGTGCCAGCAGCTTTCTGAGGGGGAGAGCTTACAATGAGCAGTTCTTC. The rearrangement joins TRBV5-4 to TRBJ2-1, with TRBD1 as a possible D gene (6 bases). V lost 2 bases and J lost 4, with 16 bases in between. CDR3 length: 16 residues. CDR1 is SGHNT and CDR2 is YYREEE in the germline V gene (reference sequence).

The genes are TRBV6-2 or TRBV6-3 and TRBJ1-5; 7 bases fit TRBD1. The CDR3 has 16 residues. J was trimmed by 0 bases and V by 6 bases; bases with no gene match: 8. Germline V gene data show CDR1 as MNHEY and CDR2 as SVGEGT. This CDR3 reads CASRVPGTASNQPQHF. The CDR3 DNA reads TGTGCCAGCAGGGTTCCCGGGACAGCTAGCAATCAGCCCCAGCATTTT.

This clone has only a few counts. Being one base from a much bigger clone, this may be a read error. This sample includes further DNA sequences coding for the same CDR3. CDR3 nucleotides: TGTGCCAGCGGTATGGGTCAAGAGACCCAGTACTTC. Amino acids: CASGMGQETQYF. The chain joins TRBV28 to TRBJ2-5; D is ambiguous. There are 12 residues in the CDR3. V was trimmed by 8 bases and J by 2 bases, leaving 9 bases between them. The germline gives CDR1 MDHEN, CDR2 SYDVKM. Full variable domain (rest looked up from reference TRBV28 and TRBJ2-5): DVKVTQSSRYLVKRTGEKVFLECVQDMDHENMFWYRQDPGLGLRLIYFSYDVKMKEKGDIPEGYSVSREKKERFSLILESASTNQTSMYLCASGMGQETQYFGPGTRLLVL.

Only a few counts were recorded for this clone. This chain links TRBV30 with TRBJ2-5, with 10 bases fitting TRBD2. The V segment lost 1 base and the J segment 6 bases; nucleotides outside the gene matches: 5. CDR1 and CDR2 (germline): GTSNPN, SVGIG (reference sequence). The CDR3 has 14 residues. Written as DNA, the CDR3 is TGTGCCTGGAGTGAGGCTAGCGGGAGTAAGACCCAGTACTTC. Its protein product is CAWSEASGSKTQYF.

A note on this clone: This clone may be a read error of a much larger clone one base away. CDR3 region: CSATLRDRGRGGYTF. The CDR3 DNA reads TGCAGTGCTACCCTCAGGGACAGGGGGAGGGGTGGCTACACCTTC. The chain recombines TRBV20-1 with TRBJ1-2; TRBD1 agrees at 11 bases. The CDR3 has 15 residues. Germline CDR1 and CDR2: DFQATT and SNEGSKA (reference sequence). V lost 4 bases to trimming and J lost 7 bases; unmatched junction nucleotides: 11.

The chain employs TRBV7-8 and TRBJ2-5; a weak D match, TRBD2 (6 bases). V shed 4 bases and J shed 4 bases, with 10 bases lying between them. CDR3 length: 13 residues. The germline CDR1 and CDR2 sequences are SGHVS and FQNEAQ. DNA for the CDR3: TGTGCCAGCAGCTGGGACTTACGAGAGACCCAGTACTTC. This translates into CASSWDLRETQYF. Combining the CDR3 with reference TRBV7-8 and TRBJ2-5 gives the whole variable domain GAGVSQSPRYKVAKRGQDVALRCDPISGHVSLFWYQQALGQGPEFLTYFQNEAQLDKSGLPSDRFFAERPEGSVSTLKIQRTQQEDSAVYLCASSWDLRETQYFGPGTRLLVL.

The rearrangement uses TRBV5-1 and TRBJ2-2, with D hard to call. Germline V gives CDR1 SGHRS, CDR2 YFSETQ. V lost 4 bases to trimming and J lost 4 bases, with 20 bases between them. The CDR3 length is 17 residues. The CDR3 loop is CASSPWTGHGSTGELFF. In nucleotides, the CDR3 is TGCGCCAGCAGCCCTTGGACGGGCCATGGATCCACCGGGGAGCTGTTTTTT.

The DNA for the CDR3 is TGTGCCAGCAGTTACCCTCGGACAGCCTTAGGATACGAGCAGTACTTC. Translated, it gives CASSYPRTALGYEQYF. The chain uses TRBV6-2 or TRBV6-3 and TRBJ2-7, with a possible D match to TRBD1 (6 bases). CDR3 length equals 16 residues. V lost 2 bases and J 4 bases, leaving 18 bases between the germline ends. The germline CDR1 and CDR2 sequences are MNHEY and SVGEGT.